These 26 T cell receptor beta chains were sequenced from one sample in a study of blood T cell repertoires in COVID-19. The data were produced by immunoSEQ multiplex PCR, yet TCRdb's version contains in-frame clones alone and is incomplete. Of about 130,000 clones listed, around three quarters are singletons. Sequenced input: peripheral blood. These receptors all come from a man aged 40-49 years with active or convalescent COVID-19.

This clone was found a few times. V and J are TRBV19 and TRBJ1-6; D perhaps matches TRBD1 (5 bases). The CDR3 totals 12 residues. Germline loops: CDR1 LNHDA, CDR2 SQIVND (reference sequence). The V end was cut by 5 bases, the J end by 10 bases, with 9 bases between. CDR3 DNA sequence: TGTGCCAGTAGTTCAGGGCGATCACCCCTCCACTTT. It specifies CASSSGRSPLHF.

The V gene is TRBV7-3, the J gene TRBJ2-2; TRBD1 agrees at 7 bases. J gave up 0 bases and V 8 bases, and 3 bases lay outside the gene matches. This CDR3 is 14 amino acids long. Germline-derived CDR1 and CDR2 are SGHTA and FQGTGA. DNA of the CDR3: TGTGCCAGCGGTCAGGGGGCGAACACCGGGGAGCTGTTTTTT. This gives the protein CASGQGANTGELFF.

The chain has TRBV19 and TRBJ2-7; D is uncertain. V gave up 1 base and J gave up 1 base, with 8 bases separating them. Germline CDR1 reads LNHDA; CDR2 reads SQIVND (reference sequence). The CDR3 spans 14 residues. CDR3 region: CASSIASHSYEQYF. As DNA, the CDR3 is TGTGCCAGTAGTATAGCCAGTCATTCCTACGAGCAGTACTTC.

The chain employs TRBV6-5 and TRBJ2-5, with TRBD2 as a possible D gene (6 bases). V lost 8 bases and J 5 bases, leaving 6 bases between the germline ends. The germline gives CDR1 MNHEY, CDR2 SVGAGI. This CDR3 comprises 10 residues. CDR3 sequence reads: CASGGETQYF. CDR3 DNA sequence: TGTGCCAGCGGAGGGGAGACCCAGTACTTC.

The chain has TRBV6-5 and TRBJ1-5, with a weak D call TRBD1 (6 bases). The CDR3 loop spans 15 amino acids. The V gene lost 2 bases and the J gene lost 1 base, with 9 bases spanning the gap. Germline-derived CDR1 and CDR2 are MNHEY and SVGAGI. CDR3 bases: TGTGCCAGCAGTTACATAGGACAGAGCAATCAGCCCCAGCATTTT. Translating gives CASSYIGQSNQPQHF.

The chain couples TRBV6-6 to TRBJ2-2, with a tentative D call TRBD2 (5 bases). This CDR3 is built from 14 residues. V lost 7 bases, J lost 6 bases, and 15 bases lay in between. Looked up from germline, CDR1 is MNHNY and CDR2 is SVGAGI (reference sequence). CDR3 loop: CASTQGGSPGELFF. Written as DNA, the CDR3 is TGTGCCAGCACTCAAGGAGGATCCCCCGGGGAGCTGTTTTTT.

This clone has a handful of counts. The rearrangement joins TRBV6-2 or TRBV6-3 to TRBJ2-7; 8 nucleotides match TRBD1. The CDR3 loop spans 14 amino acids. Germline lookup yields CDR1 MNHEY and CDR2 SVGEGT. Trimming cost V 2 bases and J 6 bases; bases outside gene matches: 6. CDR3 region: CASSYARGLFEQYF. The CDR3 DNA reads TGTGCCAGCAGTTACGCCAGGGGGCTTTTCGAGCAGTACTTC.

This chain's CDR3 is CASSSGTGDKQPQHF. As DNA, the CDR3 is TGTGCCAGCTCATCCGGGACAGGGGACAAGCAGCCCCAGCATTTT. This chain connects TRBV18 to TRBJ1-5; TRBD1 aligns across 10 bases. The CDR3 has 15 residues. Looked up from germline, CDR1 is KGHSH and CDR2 is LQKENI. The V gene end was trimmed by 5 bases and the J gene end by 7 bases; junction bases not matched to a gene: 8. The whole variable domain, filled in from reference TRBV18 and TRBJ1-5, reads NAGVMQNPRHLVRRRGQEARLRCSPMKGHSHVYWYRQLPEEGLKFMVYLQKENIIDESGMPKERFSAEFPKEGPSILRIQQVVRGDSAAYFCASSSGTGDKQPQHFGDGTRLSIL.

The chain carries TRBV6-5 and TRBJ2-3, with 9 bases that match TRBD2. Trimming at V came to 4 bases and at J to 6 bases, leaving 5 bases not matched to a gene. Germline CDR1 MNHEY, CDR2 SVGAGI. The CDR3 spans 14 residues. The chain's CDR3 is CASSFAGGADTQYF. CDR3 sequence (DNA): TGTGCCAGCAGTTTCGCGGGAGGGGCCGATACGCAGTATTTT.

This clone appeared a single time. This chain connects TRBV5-1 to TRBJ2-5; 7 bases align to TRBD2. CDR3 length: 15 residues. After removal of 4 bases from V and 2 bases from J, the junction contained 8 bases not matched to a gene. Germline V gene sequence: CDR1 SGHRS, CDR2 YFSETQ. CDR3 in amino acids: CASSPFLAAQETQYF. CDR3 nucleotides: TGCGCCAGCAGCCCCTTCCTAGCGGCTCAAGAGACCCAGTACTTC.

The rearrangement links TRBV4-1 to TRBJ2-7; 7 bases agree with TRBD2. The J segment lost 0 bases and the V segment lost 1 base, leaving 9 bases of the junction unmatched. Germline V gives CDR1 MGHRA, CDR2 YSYEKL. The CDR3 loop spans 17 amino acids. The CDR3 DNA sequence: TGCGCCAGCAGCCAAGGAGGGGAGGGTTGGGACTCCTACGAGCAGTACTTC. As protein: CASSQGGEGWDSYEQYF.

The sample holds many counts of this clone. The chain combines TRBV2 with TRBJ1-4; D not certain. Germline CDR1 SNHLY, CDR2 FYNNEI. V dropped 6 bases and J dropped 0 bases, with 8 bases sitting between them. CDR3 length: 14 residues. The CDR3 spells CASRYTSTNEKLFF. The CDR3 region has the DNA TGTGCCAGCAGATACACATCAACTAATGAAAAACTGTTTTTT.

This sequence joins TRBV28 and TRBJ1-1; the D gene is possibly TRBD1 (6 bases). The CDR3 is 14 residues long. Looked up from germline, CDR1 is MDHEN and CDR2 is SYDVKM. Between the trimmed V and J ends, which lost 3 bases and 5 bases, there was a span of 13 bases. The CDR3 loop is CASSFAGDMTEAFF. In DNA form, the CDR3 reads TGTGCCAGCAGTTTTGCAGGGGATATGACTGAAGCTTTCTTT.

This clone was recorded once. The V call is TRBV7-8, the J call TRBJ2-2, with 7 bases that match TRBD1. CDR1 is SGHVS and CDR2 is FQNEAQ in the germline V gene. The CDR3 runs to 16 residues. After removal of 5 bases from V and 6 bases from J, the junction contained 12 bases not matched to a gene. The CDR3 is CASSIRTGTVPGELFF. CDR3 DNA sequence: TGTGCCAGCAGCATTAGAACCGGGACAGTTCCCGGGGAGCTGTTTTTT.

V is TRBV3-1 (or the pseudogene TRBV3-2) and J is TRBJ2-5; 7 bases line up with TRBD2. Trimming removed 6 bases from V and 4 bases from J; junction bases left unmatched: 11. CDR3 length: 15 residues. From germline, CDR1 is LGHDT and CDR2 YNNKEL (reference sequence). For the CDR3, the DNA is TGTGCCAGCAGACCCCGACTAGAGCGGGGAGAGACCCAGTACTTC. Translation gives CASRPRLERGETQYF.

This chain uses TRBV25-1 with TRBJ1-2, with 8 bases identical to TRBD1. Germline V gives CDR1 MGHDK, CDR2 SYGVNS. J was trimmed by 6 bases and V by 3 bases; bases with no gene match: 12. CDR3 length: 16 residues. The CDR3, as DNA: TGTGCCAGCAGTGACCCCCGGACAGGGATTACTAATGGCTACACCTTC. Translated, it gives CASSDPRTGITNGYTF.

This chain links TRBV2 with TRBJ2-2, with D uncertain. Germline-derived CDR1 and CDR2 are SNHLY and FYNNEI. The CDR3 spans 14 residues. Trimming left V 4 bases short and J 4 bases short, with 10 bases between. This CDR3 is CASSVGRLTGELFF. The CDR3 DNA follows: TGTGCCAGCAGTGTCGGCAGGCTCACCGGGGAGCTGTTTTTT.

This clone was recorded once. The rearrangement joins TRBV19 to TRBJ1-3; no firm D call. Looked up from germline, CDR1 is LNHDA and CDR2 is SQIVND (reference sequence). Trimming took off 6 bases at V and 0 bases at J, with 12 bases between the two ends. The CDR3 totals 15 residues. CDR3 in DNA: TGTGCCAGTAGGTCTCGGGGAGGCTCTGGAAACACCATATATTTT. Its protein product is CASRSRGGSGNTIYF.

The gene calls are TRBV30 and TRBJ1-1; TRBD1 aligns across 9 bases. Germline V gene data show CDR1 as GTSNPN and CDR2 as SVGIG (reference sequence). CDR3 length: 13 residues. The V and J ends lost 2 bases and 11 bases, in that order; junction bases with no gene match: 9. CDR3 sequence reads: CAWSSDRGFPAFF. The CDR3 DNA reads as TGTGCCTGGAGTTCGGACAGGGGCTTCCCGGCTTTCTTT.

V usage is TRBV10-3 and J usage is TRBJ1-2; D is perhaps TRBD1 (5 bases). The V end lost 8 bases, the J end lost 5 bases, and 12 bases lay between the germline ends. The CDR3 has 12 residues. Per germline, CDR1 ENHRY and CDR2 SYGVKD. CDR3 sequence: CAIRATVYGYTF. CDR3 nucleotide sequence: TGTGCCATCCGGGCGACAGTTTATGGCTACACCTTC.

The sample holds one count of this clone. The rearrangement joins TRBV19 to TRBJ1-4; possibly TRBD1 for D (5 bases). V was clipped by 0 bases and J by 7 bases, with 27 bases between them. The CDR3 has 20 residues. Germline CDR1 LNHDA, CDR2 SQIVND (reference sequence). Here the CDR3 reads CASSIDWEGRGTRRVEKLFF. CDR3 nucleotide sequence: TGTGCCAGTAGTATAGATTGGGAGGGGAGAGGGACTCGAAGGGTTGAAAAACTGTTTTTT.

The rearrangement joins TRBV6-6 to TRBJ1-5; possibly TRBD1 for D (5 bases). V was pared by 2 bases and J by 2 bases, with 7 bases between. The CDR3 has 14 amino acids. Germline V lookup: CDR1 MNHNY, CDR2 SVGAGI (reference sequence). CDR3 protein: CASSYRGGNQPQHF. The CDR3 region has the DNA TGTGCCAGCAGTTACAGGGGTGGCAATCAGCCCCAGCATTTT.

The chain joins TRBV4-2 to TRBJ2-3, with D possibly being TRBD2 (5 bases). The length of the CDR3 is 16 residues. V gave up 1 base and J gave up 0 bases, with 11 bases separating them. Per the germline V gene, CDR1 is LGHNA and CDR2 is YNFKEQ. In nucleotides, the CDR3 is TGTGCCAGCAGCCAAGGAACGGGCGGGAGCACAGATACGCAGTATTTT. Its translation: CASSQGTGGSTDTQYF.

The rearrangement joins TRBV5-1 to TRBJ1-3; a weak D match, TRBD1 (5 bases). V lost 4 bases and J 1 base, leaving 18 bases between the germline ends. Germline CDR1 SGHRS, CDR2 YFSETQ. This CDR3 has 17 residues. The CDR3 nucleotides read TGCGCCAGCAGCCCTGAAAGGGGCACTCTTTCTGGAAACACCATATATTTT. Translating gives CASSPERGTLSGNTIYF.

The chain combines TRBV27 with TRBJ2-5; a weak D match, TRBD2 (5 bases). V was pared by 5 bases and J by 5 bases, with 15 bases between. The CDR3 loop spans 14 amino acids. The germline CDR1 and CDR2 sequences are MNHEY and SMNVEV (reference sequence). CDR3 bases: TGTGCCAGCAGTCGAGATCCGGGAAGCGAGACCCAGTACTTC. It codes for CASSRDPGSETQYF.

This chain joins TRBV27 and TRBJ1-6, with D perhaps matching TRBD1 (5 bases). CDR1 is MNHEY and CDR2 is SMNVEV in the germline V gene (reference sequence). The CDR3 length is 16 residues. Trimming removed 5 bases from V and 3 bases from J, with 14 bases in between. In DNA, the CDR3 is TGTGCCAGCAGTGGTGTGGGGGGTCTCTATAATTCACCCCTCCACTTT. Translating gives CASSGVGGLYNSPLHF.